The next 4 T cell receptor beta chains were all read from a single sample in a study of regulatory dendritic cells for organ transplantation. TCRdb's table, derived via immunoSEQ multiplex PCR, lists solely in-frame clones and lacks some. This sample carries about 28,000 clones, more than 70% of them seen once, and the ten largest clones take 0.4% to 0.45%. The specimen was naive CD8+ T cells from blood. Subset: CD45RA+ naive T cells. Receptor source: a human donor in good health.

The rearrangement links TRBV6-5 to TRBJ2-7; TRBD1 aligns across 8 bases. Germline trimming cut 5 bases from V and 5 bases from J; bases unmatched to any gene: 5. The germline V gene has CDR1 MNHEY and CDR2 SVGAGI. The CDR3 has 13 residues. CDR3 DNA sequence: TGTGCCAGCAGTCGGACAGGGTCCCACGAGCAGTACTTC. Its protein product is CASSRTGSHEQYF.

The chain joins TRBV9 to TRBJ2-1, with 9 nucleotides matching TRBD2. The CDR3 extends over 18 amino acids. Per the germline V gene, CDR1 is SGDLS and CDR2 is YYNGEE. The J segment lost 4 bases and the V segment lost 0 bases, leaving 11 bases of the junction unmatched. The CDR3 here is CASSVAAGGPESYNEQFF. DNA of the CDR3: TGTGCCAGCAGCGTAGCGGCGGGGGGGCCCGAATCTTACAATGAGCAGTTCTTC.

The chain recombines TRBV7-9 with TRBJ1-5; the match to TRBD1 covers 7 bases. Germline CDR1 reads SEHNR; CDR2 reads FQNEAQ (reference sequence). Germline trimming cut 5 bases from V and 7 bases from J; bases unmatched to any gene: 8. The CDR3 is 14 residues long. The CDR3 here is CASSQDRAWQPQHF. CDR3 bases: TGTGCCAGCAGCCAAGACAGGGCATGGCAGCCCCAGCATTTT.

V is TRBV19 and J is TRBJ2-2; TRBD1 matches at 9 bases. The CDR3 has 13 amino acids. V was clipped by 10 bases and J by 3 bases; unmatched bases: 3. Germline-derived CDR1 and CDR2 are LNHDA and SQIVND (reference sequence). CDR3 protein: CAIQGADTGELFF. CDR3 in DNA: TGTGCCATACAGGGGGCCGACACCGGGGAGCTGTTTTTT.